This T cell receptor beta chain appears in the sequencing data of a study of T cell responses to AZD1222 COVID-19 vaccine. Looking at the study overall: Pooled in the analysis were second doses at about 4 or about 12 weeks. Study-wide results and limits: All repertoire sampling was performed exclusively after the peak T cell response. The donors showed a predominance of white British ancestry and of females, with possible underestimation of clonal diversity. An increase in Spike-specific TCR breadth and depth was observed after two AZD1222 doses.

CDR1 and CDR2 from the germline V gene are SGDLS and YYNGEE. V was pared by 0 bases and J by 5 bases, with 11 bases between. The CDR3 extends over 14 amino acids. As for this clone: Its antigen remains unidentified.

Profiling relied on immunoSEQ multiplex PCR, and the TCRdb table lists in-frame clones only, not all of them. The table has 100,000 to 150,000 clones, less than 95% seen once. This rearrangement joins TRBV9 to TRBJ1-1; D uncertain. Specimen: peripheral blood, collected on day 0 of AZD1222 vaccination. The sequence was obtained from an adult in good health. The CDR3 DNA reads TGTGCCAGCAGCGTAGAGGCGGGTTCTACTGAAGCTTTCTTT. Amino acid sequence: CASSVEAGSTEAFF.